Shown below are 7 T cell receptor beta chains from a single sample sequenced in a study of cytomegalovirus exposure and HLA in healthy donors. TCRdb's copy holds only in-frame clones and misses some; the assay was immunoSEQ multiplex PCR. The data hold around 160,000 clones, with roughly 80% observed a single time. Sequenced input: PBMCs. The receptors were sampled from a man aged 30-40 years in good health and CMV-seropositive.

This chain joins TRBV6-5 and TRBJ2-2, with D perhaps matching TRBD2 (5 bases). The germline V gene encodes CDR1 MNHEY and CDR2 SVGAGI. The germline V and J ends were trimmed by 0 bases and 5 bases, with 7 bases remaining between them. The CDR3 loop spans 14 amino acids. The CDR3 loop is CASSYSGETGELFF. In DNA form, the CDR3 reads TGTGCCAGCAGTTACTCCGGGGAAACCGGGGAGCTGTTTTTT.

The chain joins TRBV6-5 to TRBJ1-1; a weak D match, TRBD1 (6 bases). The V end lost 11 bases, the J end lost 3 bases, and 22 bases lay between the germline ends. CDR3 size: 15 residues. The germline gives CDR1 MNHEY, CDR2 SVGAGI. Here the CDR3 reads CAASAGARRDTEAFF. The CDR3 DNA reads TGTGCCGCTTCCGCAGGGGCCCGGCGGGACACTGAAGCTTTCTTT.

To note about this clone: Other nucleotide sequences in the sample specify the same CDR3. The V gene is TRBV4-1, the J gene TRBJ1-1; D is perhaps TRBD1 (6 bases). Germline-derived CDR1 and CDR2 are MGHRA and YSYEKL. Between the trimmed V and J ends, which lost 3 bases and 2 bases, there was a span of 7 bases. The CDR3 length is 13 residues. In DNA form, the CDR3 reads TGCGCCAGCAGCCAGACAGGTAACACTGAAGCTTTCTTT. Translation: CASSQTGNTEAFF.

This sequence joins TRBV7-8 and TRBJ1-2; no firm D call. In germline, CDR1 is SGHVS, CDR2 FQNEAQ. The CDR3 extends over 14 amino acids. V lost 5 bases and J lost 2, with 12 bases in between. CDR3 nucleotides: TGTGCCAGCAGCCTATTCGACGGGAACTATGGCTACACCTTC. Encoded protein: CASSLFDGNYGYTF.

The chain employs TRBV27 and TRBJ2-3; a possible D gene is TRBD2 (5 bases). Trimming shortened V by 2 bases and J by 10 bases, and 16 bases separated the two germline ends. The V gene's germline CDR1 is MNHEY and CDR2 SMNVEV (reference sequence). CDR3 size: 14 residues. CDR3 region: CASSLQQLDLAQYF. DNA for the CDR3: TGTGCCAGCAGTTTACAGCAACTAGATCTTGCGCAGTATTTT.

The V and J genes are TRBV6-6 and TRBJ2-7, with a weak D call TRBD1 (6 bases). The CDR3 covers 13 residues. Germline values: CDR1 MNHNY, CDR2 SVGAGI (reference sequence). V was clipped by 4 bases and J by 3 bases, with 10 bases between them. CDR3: CASSSQQGYEQYF. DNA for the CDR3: TGTGCCAGCAGTTCACAACAGGGCTACGAGCAGTACTTC.

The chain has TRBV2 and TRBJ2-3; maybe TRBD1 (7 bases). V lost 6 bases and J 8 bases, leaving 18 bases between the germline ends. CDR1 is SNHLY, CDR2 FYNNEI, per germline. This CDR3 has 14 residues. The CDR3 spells CASRPGGRQGTQYF. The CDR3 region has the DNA TGTGCCAGCAGGCCCGGGGGCCGACAGGGTACGCAGTATTTT. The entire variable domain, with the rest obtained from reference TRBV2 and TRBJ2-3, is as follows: EPEVTQTPSHQVTQMGQEVILRCVPISNHLYFYWYRQILGQKVEFLVSFYNNEISEKSEIFDDQFSVERPDGSNFTLKIRSTKLEDSAMYFCASRPGGRQGTQYFGPGTRLTVL.